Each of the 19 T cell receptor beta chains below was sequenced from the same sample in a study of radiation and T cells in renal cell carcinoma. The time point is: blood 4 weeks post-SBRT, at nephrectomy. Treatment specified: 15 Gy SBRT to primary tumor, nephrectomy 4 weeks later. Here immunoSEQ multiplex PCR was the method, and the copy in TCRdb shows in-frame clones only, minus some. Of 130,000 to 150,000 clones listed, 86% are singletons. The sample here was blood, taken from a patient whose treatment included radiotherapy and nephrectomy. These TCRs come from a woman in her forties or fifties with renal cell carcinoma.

Here the CDR3 reads CASSQWTGRDTEAFF. For the CDR3, the DNA is TGTGCCAGCAGCCAATGGACAGGAAGGGACACTGAAGCTTTCTTT. The rearrangement links TRBV7-8 to TRBJ1-1, with TRBD1 matching 7 bases. This CDR3 is 15 amino acids long. V was pared by 5 bases and J by 3 bases, with 9 bases of the junction left unmatched. Per germline, CDR1 SGHVS and CDR2 FQNEAQ. Variable domain in full (rest from reference TRBV7-8 and TRBJ1-1): GAGVSQSPRYKVAKRGQDVALRCDPISGHVSLFWYQQALGQGPEFLTYFQNEAQLDKSGLPSDRFFAERPEGSVSTLKIQRTQQEDSAVYLCASSQWTGRDTEAFFGQGTRLTVV.

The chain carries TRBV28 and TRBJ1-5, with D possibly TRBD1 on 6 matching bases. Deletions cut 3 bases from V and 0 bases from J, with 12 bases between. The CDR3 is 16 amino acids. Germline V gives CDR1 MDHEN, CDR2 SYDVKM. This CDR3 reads CASSFGQFLSNQPQHF. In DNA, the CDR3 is TGTGCCAGCAGTTTCGGACAGTTCCTTAGCAATCAGCCCCAGCATTTT.

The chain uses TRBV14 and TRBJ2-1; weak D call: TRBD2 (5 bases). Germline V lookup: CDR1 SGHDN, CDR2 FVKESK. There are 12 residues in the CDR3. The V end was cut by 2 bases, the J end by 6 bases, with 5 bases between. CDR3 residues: CASSQSGNEQFF. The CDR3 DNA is TGTGCCAGCAGCCAAAGCGGCAATGAGCAGTTCTTC. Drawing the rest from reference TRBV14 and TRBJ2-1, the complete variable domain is EAGVTQFPSHSVIEKGQTVTLRCDPISGHDNLYWYRRVMGKEIKFLLHFVKESKQDESGMPNNRFLAERTGGTYSTLKVQPAELEDSGVYFCASSQSGNEQFFGPGTRLTVL.

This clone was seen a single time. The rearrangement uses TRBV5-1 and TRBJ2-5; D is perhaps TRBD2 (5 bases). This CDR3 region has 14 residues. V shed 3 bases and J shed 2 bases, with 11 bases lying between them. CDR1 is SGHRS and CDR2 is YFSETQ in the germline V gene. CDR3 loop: CASSSGSGQETQYF. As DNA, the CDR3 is TGCGCCAGCAGCTCGGGGTCGGGGCAAGAGACCCAGTACTTC.

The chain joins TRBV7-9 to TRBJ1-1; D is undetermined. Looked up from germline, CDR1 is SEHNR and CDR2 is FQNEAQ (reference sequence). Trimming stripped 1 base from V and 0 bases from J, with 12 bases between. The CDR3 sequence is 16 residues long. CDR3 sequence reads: CASSLGRTVLNTEAFF. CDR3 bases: TGTGCCAGCAGCTTAGGCCGGACGGTTCTGAACACTGAAGCTTTCTTT.

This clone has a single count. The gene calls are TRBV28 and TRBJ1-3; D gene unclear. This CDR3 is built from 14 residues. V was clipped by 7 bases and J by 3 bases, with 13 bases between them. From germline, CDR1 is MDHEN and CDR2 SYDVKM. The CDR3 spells CASTYSLRGNTIYF. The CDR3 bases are TGTGCCAGCACCTACTCCCTACGTGGAAACACCATATATTTT.

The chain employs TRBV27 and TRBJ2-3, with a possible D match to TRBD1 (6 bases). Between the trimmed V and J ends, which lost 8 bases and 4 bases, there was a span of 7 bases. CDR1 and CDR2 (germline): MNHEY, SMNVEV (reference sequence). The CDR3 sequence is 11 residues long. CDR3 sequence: CASGGPDTQYF. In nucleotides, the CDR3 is TGTGCCAGCGGGGGCCCAGATACGCAGTATTTT.

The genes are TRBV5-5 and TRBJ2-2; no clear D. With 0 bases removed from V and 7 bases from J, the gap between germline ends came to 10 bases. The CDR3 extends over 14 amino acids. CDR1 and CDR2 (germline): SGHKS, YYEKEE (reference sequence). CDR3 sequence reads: CASSLGPEGGELFF. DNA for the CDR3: TGTGCCAGCAGCTTGGGTCCCGAAGGCGGGGAGCTGTTTTTT.

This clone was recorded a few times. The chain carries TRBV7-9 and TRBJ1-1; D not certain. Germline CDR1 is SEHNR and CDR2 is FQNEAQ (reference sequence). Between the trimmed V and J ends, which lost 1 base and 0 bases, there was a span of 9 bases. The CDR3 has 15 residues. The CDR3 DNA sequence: TGTGCCAGCAGCTTAGAGGGCAGCATGAACACTGAAGCTTTCTTT. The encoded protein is CASSLEGSMNTEAFF.

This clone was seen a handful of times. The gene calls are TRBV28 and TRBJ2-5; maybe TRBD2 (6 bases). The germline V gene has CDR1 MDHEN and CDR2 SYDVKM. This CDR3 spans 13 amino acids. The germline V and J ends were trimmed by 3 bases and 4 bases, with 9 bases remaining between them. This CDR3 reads CASSFGGLETQYF. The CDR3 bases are TGTGCCAGCAGTTTCGGGGGATTAGAGACCCAGTACTTC.

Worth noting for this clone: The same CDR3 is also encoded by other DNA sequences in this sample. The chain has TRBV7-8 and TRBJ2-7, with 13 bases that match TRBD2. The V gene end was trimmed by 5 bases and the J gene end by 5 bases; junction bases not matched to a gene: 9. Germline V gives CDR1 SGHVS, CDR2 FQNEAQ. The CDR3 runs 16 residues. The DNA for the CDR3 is TGTGCCAGCAGCCCCGGACTAGCGGGAGAAGTCCACGAGCAGTACTTC. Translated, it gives CASSPGLAGEVHEQYF.

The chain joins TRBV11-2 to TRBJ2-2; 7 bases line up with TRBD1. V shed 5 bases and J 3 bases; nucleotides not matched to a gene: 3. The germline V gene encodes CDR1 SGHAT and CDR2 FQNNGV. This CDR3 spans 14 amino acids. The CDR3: CASSQGQYTGELFF. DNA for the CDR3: TGTGCCAGCAGCCAGGGACAGTACACCGGGGAGCTGTTTTTT.

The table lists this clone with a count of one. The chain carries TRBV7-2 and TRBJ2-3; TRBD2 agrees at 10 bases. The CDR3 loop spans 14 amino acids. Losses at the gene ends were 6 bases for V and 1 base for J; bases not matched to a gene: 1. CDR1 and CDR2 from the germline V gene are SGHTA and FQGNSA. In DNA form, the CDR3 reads TGTGCCAGCAGAACTAGCGGGGGCACAGATACGCAGTATTTT. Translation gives CASRTSGGTDTQYF. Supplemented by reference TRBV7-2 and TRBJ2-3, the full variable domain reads GAGVSQSPSNKVTEKGKDVELRCDPISGHTALYWYRQSLGQGLEFLIYFQGNSAPDKSGLPSDRFSAERTGGSVSTLTIQRTQQEDSAVYLCASRTSGGTDTQYFGPGTRLTVL.

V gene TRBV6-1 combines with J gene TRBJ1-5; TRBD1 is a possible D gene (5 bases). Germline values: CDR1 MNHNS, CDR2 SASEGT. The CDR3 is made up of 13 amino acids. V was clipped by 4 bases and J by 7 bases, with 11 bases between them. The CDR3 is CASSGVRDQPQHF. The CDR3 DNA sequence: TGTGCCAGCAGTGGGGTAAGGGACCAGCCCCAGCATTTT.

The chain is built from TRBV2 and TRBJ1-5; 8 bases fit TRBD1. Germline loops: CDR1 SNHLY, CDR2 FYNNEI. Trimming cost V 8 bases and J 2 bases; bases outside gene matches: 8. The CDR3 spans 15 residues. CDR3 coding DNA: TGTGCCAGCGCCTGGGCACAGGGGGGCAATCAGCCCCAGCATTTT. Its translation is CASAWAQGGNQPQHF.

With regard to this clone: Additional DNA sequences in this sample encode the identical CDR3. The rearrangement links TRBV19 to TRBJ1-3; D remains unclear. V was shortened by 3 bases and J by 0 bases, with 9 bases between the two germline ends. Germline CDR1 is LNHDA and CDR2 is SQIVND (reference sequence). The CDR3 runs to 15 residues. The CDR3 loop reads CASSIEGSSGNTIYF. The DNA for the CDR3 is TGTGCCAGTAGTATTGAGGGAAGCTCTGGAAACACCATATATTTT.

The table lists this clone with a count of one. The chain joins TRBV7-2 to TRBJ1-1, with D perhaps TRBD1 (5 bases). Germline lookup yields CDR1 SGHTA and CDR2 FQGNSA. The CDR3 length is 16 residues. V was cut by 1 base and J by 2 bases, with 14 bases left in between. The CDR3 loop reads CASSLEAGRINTEAFF. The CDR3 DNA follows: TGTGCCAGCAGCTTAGAAGCGGGACGGATAAACACTGAAGCTTTCTTT.

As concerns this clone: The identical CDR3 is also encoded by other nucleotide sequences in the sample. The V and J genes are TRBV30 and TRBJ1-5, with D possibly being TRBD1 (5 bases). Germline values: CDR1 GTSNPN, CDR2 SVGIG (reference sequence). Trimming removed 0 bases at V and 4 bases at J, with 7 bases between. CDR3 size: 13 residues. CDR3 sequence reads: CAWSVRGNQPQHF. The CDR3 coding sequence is TGTGCCTGGAGTGTACGGGGGAATCAGCCCCAGCATTTT.

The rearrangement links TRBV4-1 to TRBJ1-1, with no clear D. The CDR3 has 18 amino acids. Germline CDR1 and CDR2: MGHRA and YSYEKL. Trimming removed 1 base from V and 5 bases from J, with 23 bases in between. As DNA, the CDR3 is TGCGCCAGCAGCCAAGCCTTGGATGACACTGATTTGAGGACTGAAGCTTTCTTT. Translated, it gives CASSQALDDTDLRTEAFF.